The sequence of this T cell receptor beta chain was determined in a study of regulatory T cells in long-lasting Graves disease. Findings and limits, study-wide: The study found lower TCR diversity in persistent Graves' patients than in newly diagnosed ones.

Time point here: persistent/refractory GD, antithyroid drugs over 5 years with positive TRAb. Scientists built the TCR library using RNA that was extracted from PBMCs. Libraries of TCR beta came from iRepertoire HTBI primers plus Arm-PCR of CDR3 regions. MiXCR, run by TCRdb on the multiplex PCR reads, gives a single entry per CDR3 protein. This sample carries around 450,000 distinct CDR3 sequences, around a fifth of them seen once, and the ten largest clones take around 7%. The V gene's germline CDR1 is MNHNS and CDR2 SASEGT. This CDR3 contains 14 residues. V dropped 7 bases and J dropped 4 bases, with 15 bases sitting between them. Concerning this clonotype itself: Its antigen is unknown.

The starting material was peripheral blood mononuclear cells (PBMCs), obtained when the disease was refractory, from a patient treated with antithyroid drugs. The V call is TRBV6-1, the J call TRBJ2-3; D gene uncertain. The receptor's source is a female donor with Graves disease. The CDR3, as DNA: TGTGCCAGCAATGACGCCAACTTGGCAGATACGCAGTATTTT. It specifies CASNDANLADTQYF.